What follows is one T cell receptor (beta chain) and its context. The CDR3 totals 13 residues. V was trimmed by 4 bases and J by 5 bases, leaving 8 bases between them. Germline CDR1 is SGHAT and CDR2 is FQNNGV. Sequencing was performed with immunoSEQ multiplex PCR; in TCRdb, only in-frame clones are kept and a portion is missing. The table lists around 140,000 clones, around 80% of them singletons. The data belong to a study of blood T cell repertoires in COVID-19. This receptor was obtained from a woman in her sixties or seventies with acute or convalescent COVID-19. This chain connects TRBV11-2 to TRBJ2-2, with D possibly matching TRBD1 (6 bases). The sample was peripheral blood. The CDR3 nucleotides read TGTGCCAGCAGCTCTACAGGGACCGGGGAGCTGTTTTTT. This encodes CASSSTGTGELFF. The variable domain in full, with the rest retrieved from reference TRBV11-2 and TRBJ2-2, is EAGVAQSPRYKIIEKRQSVAFWCNPISGHATLYWYQQILGQGPKLLIQFQNNGVVDDSQLPKDRFSAERLKGVDSTLKIQPAKLEDSAVYLCASSSTGTGELFFGEGSRLTVL.